The present TCR beta chain was sequenced within a study of T cell responses to AZD1222 COVID-19 vaccine. Some second doses came at about 4 weeks and others at about 12 weeks; these were pooled. Method: immunoSEQ multiplex PCR; TCRdb's copy keeps in-frame clones and lacks some. The data hold fewer than 180,000 clones, with about 92% observed a single time. This clone has a handful of counts. What it binds is unknown. The same CDR3 arises from other DNA sequences in this sample as well. The CDR3 extends over 11 amino acids. Germline lookup yields CDR1 WNHNN and CDR2 SYGVQD (reference sequence). Trimming shortened V by 2 bases and J by 4 bases, and 3 bases separated the two germline ends. Broader study findings: The study sampled repertoires only after the peak T cell response. A mostly white British donor set with more females was recruited, and clonal diversity was possibly underestimated. Once two AZD1222 doses were given, Spike-specific TCR breadth and depth went up.

The chain combines TRBV10-1 with TRBJ2-7; D call uncertain. The sequence was obtained from an adult who received the AZD1222 COVID-19 vaccine. This specimen consisted of peripheral blood, obtained 28 days after the second AZD1222 dose. CDR3 bases: TGCGCCAGCAGTGAGGGATACGAGCAGTACTTC. Translated: CASSEGYEQYF.